This TCR beta chain is from a study of Ad26.COV2.S vaccination and SARS-CoV-2 variants. For the study at large: Administration of Ad26.COV2.S was intramuscular, either once or twice 56 days apart. Study-level results: Post-vaccination spike-specific CD8+ and CD4+ T cell responses reportedly had substantial breadth.

Specified treatment: 19 received Ad26.COV2.S at low or high dose, single or two shots; about five received placebo; per-sample allocation not given. Sampling was done on day 63 after the first vaccine or placebo injection. Donor was an adult aged 18-55 years in Boston. This vaccine is an Ad26 vector that expresses the Wuhan-strain SARS-CoV-2 spike. A word on this clone: Its antigen is not known. Other nucleotide sequences from this sample produce the same CDR3.

Using immunoSEQ multiplex PCR, the repertoire was profiled, and TCRdb retains in-frame clones only, with some absent. Of a few hundred thousand clones detected, over 75% appear once; the ten largest clones hold less than 4%. CDR3 size: 15 residues. Germline loops: CDR1 SGHNT, CDR2 YYREEE (reference sequence). V shed 2 bases, J shed 1 base, and the junction held 2 bases outside the gene matches. The origin of this receptor is a person between 18 and 65 years old who received the Ad26.COV2.S COVID-19 vaccine or a placebo. The sample consisted of peripheral blood, taken in a trial of Ad26.COV2.S vaccine versus placebo. This sequence joins TRBV5-4 and TRBJ2-2, with 7 bases fitting TRBD1. The chain's CDR3 is CASSLGTVNTGELFF. The CDR3 region has the DNA TGTGCCAGCAGCTTAGGGACAGTGAACACCGGGGAGCTGTTTTTT.